Below are 10 T cell receptor beta chains sequenced from a single sample in a study of naive and memory T cell subsets. Overall study findings and caveats: Naive repertoires, especially CD8, held a few larger clonotypes, possibly memory cells re-expressing CD45RA.

Two oligonucleotides, mixed equimolar, formed the beta constant-region primer covering TRBC1 and TRBC2. The ligated cDNA underwent four PCR rounds using SP2 and nested alpha and beta constant-region primers. TCRdb redid the calling of the UMI-ligation and nested PCR reads with MiXCR, one entry per CDR3 protein. The table records tens of thousands of distinct CDR3 sequences, roughly 10% of them present only once. Their cognate antigens are unknown. Sequenced material: naive CD4+ T cells from blood. These receptors all stem from a human donor in good health.

At least ten counts were recorded for this clonotype. The chain uses TRBV18 and TRBJ2-6; D gene unclear. The CDR3 extends over 16 amino acids. Trimming took 2 bases from V and 2 from J, leaving 10 bases between them. Germline V gives CDR1 KGHSH, CDR2 LQKENI. The CDR3 here is CASSPLSTAGANVLTF. For the CDR3, the DNA is TGTGCCAGCTCACCATTATCTACCGCTGGGGCCAACGTCCTGACTTTC.

This clonotype was recorded at least ten times. The chain carries TRBV12-3 or TRBV12-4 and TRBJ2-1, with 9 bases identical to TRBD2. V shed 4 bases and J 8 bases; nucleotides not matched to a gene: 3. The CDR3 loop spans 13 amino acids. In DNA, the CDR3 is TGTGCCAGCAGTTCCTTAGCGGGAGATGAGCAGTTCTTC. Translating gives CASSSLAGDEQFF.

The chain couples TRBV12-3 or TRBV12-4 to TRBJ2-7; unclear D gene. Trimming left V 2 bases short and J 4 bases short, with 9 bases between. The CDR3 has 13 amino acids. The CDR3 loop is CASSLSLRYEQYF. The CDR3 nucleotides read TGTGCCAGCAGTTTATCGCTTCGGTACGAGCAGTACTTC.

DNA for the CDR3: TGTGCCAGCAGTGGGGGGACTATCAGTCAGCCCCAGCATTTT. Protein: CASSGGTISQPQHF. J is TRBJ1-5 and V is TRBV12-3 or TRBV12-4, with a weak D call TRBD1 (5 bases). V lost 5 bases and J 6 bases, leaving 14 bases between the germline ends. CDR3 length: 14 residues.

V and J are TRBV29-1 and TRBJ1-1, with TRBD1 as a possible D gene (6 bases). V lost 6 bases and J lost 2, with 16 bases in between. The CDR3 runs 14 residues. Germline V gene sequence: CDR1 SQVTM, CDR2 ANQGSEA. The chain's CDR3 is CSVSVRGHNTEAFF. The DNA for the CDR3 is TGCAGCGTGAGTGTTAGGGGACATAACACTGAAGCTTTCTTT.

This clonotype was detected ten times or more. This chain links TRBV15 with TRBJ2-5; D uncertain. Trimming shortened V by 0 bases and J by 1 base, and 9 bases separated the two germline ends. CDR3 length: 15 residues. Per germline, CDR1 LNHNV and CDR2 YYDKDF (reference sequence). The CDR3 region is CATSREPGAQETQYF. The CDR3 coding sequence is TGTGCCACCAGCAGAGAACCCGGAGCCCAAGAGACCCAGTACTTC. The whole variable domain, filled in from reference TRBV15 and TRBJ2-5, reads DAMVIQNPRYQVTQFGKPVTLSCSQTLNHNVMYWYQQKSSQAPKLLFHYYDKDFNNEADTPDNFQSRRPNTSFCFLDIRSPGLGDTAMYLCATSREPGAQETQYFGPGTRLLVL.

V gene TRBV7-9 combines with J gene TRBJ2-3; D gene unclear. Trimming left V 5 bases short and J 2 bases short, with 11 bases between. The germline V gene encodes CDR1 SEHNR and CDR2 FQNEAQ (reference sequence). The CDR3 is 14 amino acids. CDR3 protein: CASSRISSTDTQYF. The CDR3 DNA sequence: TGTGCCAGCAGCCGCATAAGTTCCACAGATACGCAGTATTTT. Using reference TRBV7-9 and TRBJ2-3 for the parts outside the CDR3, the full variable domain is DTGVSQNPRHKITKRGQNVTFRCDPISEHNRLYWYRQTLGQGPEFLTYFQNEAQLEKSRLLSDRFSAERPKGSFSTLEIQRTEQGDSAMYLCASSRISSTDTQYFGPGTRLTVL.

The V and J genes are TRBV10-3 and TRBJ1-4, with a weak D call TRBD1 (5 bases). Per the germline V gene, CDR1 is ENHRY and CDR2 is SYGVKD. This CDR3 comprises 14 residues. V lost 2 bases and J 8 bases, leaving 12 bases between the germline ends. CDR3 DNA sequence: TGTGCCATCAGTGAGCCCGGGGCTCCCGAAAAACTGTTTTTT. Amino acids: CAISEPGAPEKLFF.

This clonotype was seen more than once but under ten times. The chain couples TRBV5-5 to TRBJ1-6; no clear D gene. V lost 0 bases and J lost 9, with 16 bases in between. The CDR3 runs 16 residues. Germline V gene lookup returns CDR1 SGHKS and CDR2 YYEKEE (reference sequence). CDR3 nucleotide sequence: TGTGCCAGCAGCTTGGGACGCGGGAGCTTACTTTCACCCCTCCACTTT. Residues: CASSLGRGSLLSPLHF.

In this sample, this clonotype turned up a few times. The chain joins TRBV6-1 to TRBJ2-1; D gene uncertain. Germline loops: CDR1 MNHNS, CDR2 SASEGT. This CDR3 spans 15 amino acids. The V end was cut by 2 bases, the J end by 6 bases, with 14 bases between. The CDR3 sequence is CASSERQALGNEQFF. The CDR3 nucleotides read TGTGCCAGCAGTGAACGGCAAGCCCTAGGCAATGAGCAGTTCTTC.